Below, 28 T cell receptor beta chains from the same sample are listed, as sequenced in a study of T cell changes during pregnancy in multiple sclerosis. The repertoire was sequenced with immunoSEQ multiplex PCR; TCRdb's copy has only in-frame clones and lacks some. The sample yields approximately 32,000 clones, approximately 89% seen once. The sequencing here drew on CD8+ T cells from peripheral blood mononuclear cells, taken in the first trimester of pregnancy. These TCRs come from a female donor with multiple sclerosis, enrolled in a pregnancy study.

The chain carries TRBV29-1 and TRBJ2-1; 7 positions agree with TRBD1. V lost 8 bases to trimming and J lost 8 bases; unmatched junction nucleotides: 21. CDR3 length: 16 residues. Germline values: CDR1 SQVTM, CDR2 ANQGSEA. DNA of the CDR3: TGCAGCTTAAGGGGGCTACAGGGTCGACGCTTCGATGAGCAGTTCTTC. Protein: CSLRGLQGRRFDEQFF.

The sample holds one count of this clone. CDR3 residues: CASSEWDSDGGTQYF. The CDR3 nucleotides read TGTGCCAGCAGTGAATGGGACAGCGATGGAGGTACGCAGTATTTT. V usage is TRBV25-1 and J usage is TRBJ2-3, with 7 bases aligning to TRBD1. From germline, CDR1 is MGHDK and CDR2 SYGVNS. The V gene end was trimmed by 1 base and the J gene end by 8 bases; junction bases not matched to a gene: 9. This CDR3 is built from 15 residues.

This rearrangement joins TRBV7-2 to TRBJ1-1; 10 bases align to TRBD1. CDR3 length: 16 amino acids. The ends lost 5 bases at V and 4 bases at J; junction bases unmatched: 10. CDR1 SGHTA and CDR2 FQGNSA come from the germline V gene. The CDR3 region has the DNA TGTGCCAGCAGCCCTTGGACAGGGGGTGCGGCCACTGAAGCTTTCTTT. Protein sequence: CASSPWTGGAATEAFF. The variable domain in full, with the rest retrieved from reference TRBV7-2 and TRBJ1-1, is GAGVSQSPSNKVTEKGKDVELRCDPISGHTALYWYRQSLGQGLEFLIYFQGNSAPDKSGLPSDRFSAERTGGSVSTLTIQRTQQEDSAVYLCASSPWTGGAATEAFFGQGTRLTVV.

This sequence joins TRBV5-5 and TRBJ1-4; TRBD1 matches 10 bases. Trimming removed 4 bases from V and 8 bases from J; junction bases left unmatched: 5. The CDR3 loop spans 14 amino acids. CDR1 is SGHKS and CDR2 is YYEKEE in the germline V gene (reference sequence). The CDR3 spells CASSPGTGEEKLFF. In DNA, the CDR3 is TGTGCCAGCAGCCCGGGGACAGGGGAAGAAAAACTGTTTTTT.

The chain couples TRBV10-3 to TRBJ2-6; 12 bases line up with TRBD1. CDR1 ENHRY and CDR2 SYGVKD come from the germline V gene. There are 17 residues in the CDR3. Trimming at V came to 5 bases and at J to 0 bases, leaving 2 bases not matched to a gene. This chain's CDR3 is CAISPGQGASGANVLTF. CDR3 nucleotides: TGTGCCATCAGTCCGGGACAGGGGGCCTCTGGGGCCAACGTCCTGACTTTC.

The chain employs TRBV5-4 and TRBJ2-7; TRBD2 agrees at 8 bases. The germline V gene has CDR1 SGHNT and CDR2 YYREEE (reference sequence). The CDR3 totals 13 residues. V trimming: 3 bases; J trimming: 6 bases; junction bases outside the gene matches: 5. The CDR3 sequence: CASSYGRAAEQYF. For the CDR3, the DNA is TGTGCCAGCAGCTACGGGAGGGCGGCCGAGCAGTACTTC.

For the CDR3, the DNA is TGTGCCAGCAGTTCTGGACGGGAGGCTAATACGGGTGGGGCCAACGTCCTGACTTTC. Translating gives CASSSGREANTGGANVLTF. This chain uses TRBV27 with TRBJ2-6; TRBD2 matches 7 bases. The CDR3 runs 19 residues. Germline values: CDR1 MNHEY, CDR2 SMNVEV (reference sequence). Trimming took 4 bases from V and 3 from J; bases not matched to a gene: 15.

The rearrangement uses TRBV6-4 and TRBJ1-1, with a possible D match to TRBD1 (5 bases). Looked up from germline, CDR1 is MRHNA and CDR2 is SNTAGT. This CDR3 is 14 amino acids long. Between the trimmed V and J ends, which lost 3 bases and 4 bases, there was a span of 12 bases. CDR3 coding DNA: TGTGCCAGCAGTGAAAGGGGATCAAGCACTGAAGCTTTCTTT. Encoded protein: CASSERGSSTEAFF.

CDR3 sequence: CAIPETGGSNGYTF. The CDR3 DNA is TGTGCCATCCCCGAGACAGGGGGATCGAATGGCTACACCTTC. V usage is TRBV10-3 and J usage is TRBJ1-2, with TRBD1 matching 9 bases. CDR3 length: 14 amino acids. Looked up from germline, CDR1 is ENHRY and CDR2 is SYGVKD. V dropped 8 bases and J dropped 6; count of bases not matched to a gene: 10.

CDR3 DNA sequence: TGCGCCAGCAGCGAATCCCCGGGGTCTACCGGGGAGCTGTTTTTT. The encoded protein is CASSESPGSTGELFF. This chain uses TRBV5-1 with TRBJ2-2; TRBD2 is a possible D gene (5 bases). Trimming took 4 bases from V and 5 from J, leaving 15 bases between them. The CDR3 spans 15 residues. The germline gives CDR1 SGHRS, CDR2 YFSETQ.

The genes are TRBV10-1 and TRBJ2-7; 11 bases fit TRBD2. This CDR3 has 15 residues. Germline values: CDR1 WNHNN, CDR2 SYGVQD (reference sequence). V trimming: 0 bases; J trimming: 5 bases; junction bases outside the gene matches: 3. Here the CDR3 reads CASSESGLAAHEQYF. The CDR3, as DNA: TGCGCCAGCAGTGAGTCGGGACTAGCGGCCCACGAGCAGTACTTC.

The chain couples TRBV4-3 to TRBJ2-1; D might be TRBD1 (5 bases). There are 17 residues in the CDR3. Germline V gene sequence: CDR1 LGHNA, CDR2 YSLEER. V lost 0 bases, J lost 0 bases, and 12 bases lay in between. CDR3 in amino acids: CASSQESDSSSYNEQFF. The DNA of the CDR3 is TGCGCCAGCAGCCAAGAGTCTGACAGCAGCTCCTACAATGAGCAGTTCTTC.

This chain connects TRBV11-2 to TRBJ1-2, with TRBD1 identical over 12 bases. Trimming removed 0 bases from V and 12 bases from J; junction bases left unmatched: 14. This CDR3 contains 17 residues. Germline CDR1 SGHAT, CDR2 FQNNGV. In DNA, the CDR3 is TGTGCCAGCAGCTTAGAACTATTGCCGGGACAGGGGGCGATCAACACCTTC. This sequence encodes CASSLELLPGQGAINTF.

The genes are TRBV13 and TRBJ1-2; TRBD1 aligns across 9 bases. V gave up 2 bases and J gave up 7 bases; unmatched junction bases: 11. The CDR3 has 16 residues. Germline values: CDR1 PRHDT, CDR2 FYEKMQ (reference sequence). The CDR3 nucleotides read TGTGCCAGCAGCTTAACTACGGGGGACAGGGTGGGTGGCTACACCTTC. This codes for CASSLTTGDRVGGYTF.

The chain recombines TRBV19 with TRBJ2-7; 8 nucleotides match TRBD1. Germline V gene data show CDR1 as LNHDA and CDR2 as SQIVND (reference sequence). The CDR3 length is 15 residues. V was pared by 5 bases and J by 4 bases, with 10 bases of the junction left unmatched. CDR3 DNA sequence: TGTGCCAGTAGTCCTCAGGGGACAGGTTCTTACGAGCAGTACTTC. This codes for CASSPQGTGSYEQYF.

The V and J genes are TRBV19 and TRBJ1-1, with no clear D. Germline V lookup: CDR1 LNHDA, CDR2 SQIVND (reference sequence). The CDR3 runs to 13 residues. V lost 3 bases and J lost 11, with 16 bases in between. The CDR3 region is CASSISALAEAFF. In DNA, the CDR3 is TGTGCCAGTAGTATTTCAGCCCTTGCGGAGGCTTTCTTT.

The genes are TRBV30 and TRBJ1-5, with D unresolved. This CDR3 has 15 amino acids. In germline, CDR1 is GTSNPN, CDR2 SVGIG (reference sequence). The V gene lost 0 bases and the J gene lost 0 bases, with 9 bases spanning the gap. The CDR3 reads CAWSVYGDSNQPQHF. DNA of the CDR3: TGTGCCTGGAGTGTATACGGGGATAGCAATCAGCCCCAGCATTTT.

V gene TRBV2 combines with J gene TRBJ2-7, with 7 bases fitting TRBD2. The length of the CDR3 is 12 residues. Germline CDR1 is SNHLY and CDR2 is FYNNEI. With V trimmed by 5 bases and J by 9 bases, 7 bases remained unmatched. In DNA, the CDR3 is TGTGCCAGCAGTTCAAGTCTAGCGGTGCAGTACTTC. Translation gives CASSSSLAVQYF.

The J gene is TRBJ1-4, the V gene TRBV30; the D gene is possibly TRBD1 (5 bases). Trimming left V 4 bases short and J 1 base short, with 13 bases between. Germline V gives CDR1 GTSNPN, CDR2 SVGIG (reference sequence). The CDR3 covers 15 residues. Here the CDR3 DNA reads TGTGCCTGGAATTCAGGGATAGGAACTAATGAAAAACTGTTTTTT. Translating it yields CAWNSGIGTNEKLFF.

The chain uses TRBV7-9 and TRBJ2-7; no reliable D call. The V end lost 5 bases, the J end lost 1 base, and 18 bases lay between the germline ends. CDR3 length: 16 amino acids. Germline loops: CDR1 SEHNR, CDR2 FQNEAQ (reference sequence). The CDR3 is CASSLHFATESYEQYF. CDR3 DNA sequence: TGTGCCAGCAGCCTCCACTTTGCGACGGAGTCCTACGAGCAGTACTTC. Filled out from reference TRBV7-9 and TRBJ2-7, the complete variable domain reads DTGVSQNPRHKITKRGQNVTFRCDPISEHNRLYWYRQTLGQGPEFLTYFQNEAQLEKSRLLSDRFSAERPKGSFSTLEIQRTEQGDSAMYLCASSLHFATESYEQYFGPGTRLTVT.

The chain is built from TRBV7-6 and TRBJ2-7; TRBD2 aligns across 9 bases. CDR1 and CDR2 from the germline V gene are SGHVS and FNYEAQ. V trimming: 10 bases; J trimming: 4 bases; junction bases outside the gene matches: 11. The CDR3 is 14 residues long. The CDR3 is CATNPLAGTYEQYF. The CDR3 DNA reads as TGTGCCACCAATCCTCTAGCGGGGACATACGAGCAGTACTTC.

In its sample, this clone was seen once. The V gene is TRBV4-2, the J gene TRBJ2-2; 8 bases are shared with TRBD1. After removal of 0 bases from V and 2 bases from J, the junction contained 8 bases not matched to a gene. The V gene's germline CDR1 is LGHNA and CDR2 YNFKEQ. The CDR3 covers 18 residues. The CDR3 protein is CASSQDLGDRGNTGELFF. The CDR3 DNA reads as TGTGCCAGCAGCCAAGATCTTGGTGACAGGGGTAACACCGGGGAGCTGTTTTTT.

The chain employs TRBV5-1 and TRBJ1-1; D is undetermined. Per the germline V gene, CDR1 is SGHRS and CDR2 is YFSETQ. This CDR3 region has 14 residues. V dropped 1 base and J dropped 0 bases, with 7 bases sitting between them. DNA of the CDR3: TGCGCCAGCAGCTTGCGGACTATGAACACTGAAGCTTTCTTT. Protein product: CASSLRTMNTEAFF.

V and J are TRBV5-8 and TRBJ2-5; TRBD2 is a possible D gene (5 bases). CDR3 length equals 15 residues. Germline V gives CDR1 SGHTS, CDR2 YDEGEE. V lost 4 bases, J lost 3 bases, and 16 bases lay in between. CDR3 in amino acids: CASSLHRGPEETQYF. Here the CDR3 DNA reads TGTGCCAGCAGCCTCCATCGCGGGCCCGAAGAGACCCAGTACTTC.

This chain uses TRBV7-6 with TRBJ2-2; a possible D gene is TRBD2 (6 bases). V lost 5 bases, J lost 5 bases, and 15 bases lay in between. The CDR3 consists of 15 residues. CDR1 and CDR2 from the germline V gene are SGHVS and FNYEAQ. Here the CDR3 DNA reads TGTGCCAGCAGCCTGGGGGACTCGCGAACCGGGGAGCTGTTTTTT. It translates to CASSLGDSRTGELFF.

The V call is TRBV7-9, the J call TRBJ2-5; D uncertain. Gene TRBJ2-7 matches the end of the DNA better, so the J call may be wrong. CDR3 length equals 13 residues. The V gene's germline CDR1 is SEHNR and CDR2 FQNEAQ (reference sequence). The CDR3 loop reads CASSPLAANEQYF. The CDR3, as DNA: TGTGCCAGCAGCCCCCTGGCAGCGAACGAGCAGTACTTC.

The J gene is TRBJ2-5, the V gene TRBV5-1; 11 nucleotides align to TRBD1. V lost 4 bases and J lost 5; bases outside the gene matches: 4. CDR3 length: 14 amino acids. Germline V CDR1 and CDR2: SGHRS, YFSETQ. Written as DNA, the CDR3 is TGCGCCAGCAGCGAAGGACAGGGGGCGGAGACCCAGTACTTC. It codes for CASSEGQGAETQYF.

The genes are TRBV5-6 and TRBJ2-1; D is ambiguous. The CDR3 runs 12 residues. The V gene lost 4 bases and the J gene lost 6 bases, with 8 bases spanning the gap. Germline CDR1 is SGHDT and CDR2 is YYEEEE. The CDR3 DNA follows: TGTGCCAGCAGCGAACCTAGCAATGAGCAGTTCTTC. It codes for CASSEPSNEQFF.